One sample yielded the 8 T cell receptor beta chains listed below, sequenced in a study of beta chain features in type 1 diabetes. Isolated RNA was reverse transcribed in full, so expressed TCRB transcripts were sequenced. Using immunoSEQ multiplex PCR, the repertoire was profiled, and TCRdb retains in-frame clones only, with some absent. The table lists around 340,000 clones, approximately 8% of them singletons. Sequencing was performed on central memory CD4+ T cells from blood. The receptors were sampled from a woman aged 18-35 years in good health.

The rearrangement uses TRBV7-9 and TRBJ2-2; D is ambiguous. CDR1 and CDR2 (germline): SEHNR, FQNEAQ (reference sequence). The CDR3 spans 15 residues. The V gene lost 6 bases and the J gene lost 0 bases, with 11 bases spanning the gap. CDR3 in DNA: TGTGCCAGCAGTCCACAGCCAACGAACACCGGGGAGCTGTTTTTT. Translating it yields CASSPQPTNTGELFF.

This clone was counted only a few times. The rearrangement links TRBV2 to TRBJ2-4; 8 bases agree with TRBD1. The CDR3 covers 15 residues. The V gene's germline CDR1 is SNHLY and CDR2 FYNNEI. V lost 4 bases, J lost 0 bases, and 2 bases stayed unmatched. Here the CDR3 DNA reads TGTGCCAGCAGTGGAGACAGGGGAGCCAAAAACATTCAGTACTTC. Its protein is CASSGDRGAKNIQYF.

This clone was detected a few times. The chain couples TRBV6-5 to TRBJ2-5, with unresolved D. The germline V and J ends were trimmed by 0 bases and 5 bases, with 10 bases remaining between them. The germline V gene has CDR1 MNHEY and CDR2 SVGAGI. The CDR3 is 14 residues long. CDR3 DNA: TGTGCCAGCAGTTACTCGAGGTTCTTGGAGACCCAGTACTTC. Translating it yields CASSYSRFLETQYF.

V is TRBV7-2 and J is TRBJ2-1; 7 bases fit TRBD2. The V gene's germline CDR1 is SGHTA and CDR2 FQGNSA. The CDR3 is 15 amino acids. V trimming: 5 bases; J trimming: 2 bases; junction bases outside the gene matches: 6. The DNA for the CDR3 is TGTGCCAGCAGCCCGAAGCGGGGAGCCTACAATGAGCAGTTCTTC. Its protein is CASSPKRGAYNEQFF.

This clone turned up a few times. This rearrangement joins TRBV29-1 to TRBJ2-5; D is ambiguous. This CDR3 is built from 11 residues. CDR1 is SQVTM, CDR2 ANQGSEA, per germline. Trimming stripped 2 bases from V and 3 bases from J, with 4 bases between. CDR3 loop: CSVELKETQYF. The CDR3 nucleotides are TGCAGCGTTGAACTCAAAGAGACCCAGTACTTC.

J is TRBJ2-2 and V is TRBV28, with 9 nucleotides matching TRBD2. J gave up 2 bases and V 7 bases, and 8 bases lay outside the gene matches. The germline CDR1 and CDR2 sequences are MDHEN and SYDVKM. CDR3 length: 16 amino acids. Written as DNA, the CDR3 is TGTGCCAGCATTTCGAGCGGGAGGCGAAACACCGGGGAGCTGTTTTTT. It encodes CASISSGRRNTGELFF.

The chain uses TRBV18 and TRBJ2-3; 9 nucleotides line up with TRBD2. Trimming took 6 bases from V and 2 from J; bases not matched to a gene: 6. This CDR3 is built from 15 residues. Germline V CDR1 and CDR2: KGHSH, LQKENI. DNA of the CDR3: TGTGCCAGCTCCCCGCTAGCGGGGACCACAGATACGCAGTATTTT. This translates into CASSPLAGTTDTQYF.

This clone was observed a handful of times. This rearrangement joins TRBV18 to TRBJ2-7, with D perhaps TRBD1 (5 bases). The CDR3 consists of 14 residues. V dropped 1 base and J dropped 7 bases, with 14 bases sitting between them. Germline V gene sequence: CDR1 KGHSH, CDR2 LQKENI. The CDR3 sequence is CASSPLSTATEQYF. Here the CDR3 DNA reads TGTGCCAGCTCACCACTATCGACAGCCACAGAGCAGTACTTC.